The 24 T cell receptor beta chains below come from one sample, sequenced in a study of blood T cell repertoires in COVID-19. The method was immunoSEQ multiplex PCR; TCRdb's version includes in-frame clones alone and lacks a portion of them. The data show 120,000 or so clones, more than 75% seen once. The sequenced sample consisted of peripheral blood. The receptors were gathered from a human donor in a cohort sampled during active COVID-19.

The chain links TRBV16 to TRBJ1-5, with 9 bases matching TRBD1. Germline values: CDR1 KGHSY, CDR2 FQNENV. The CDR3 runs 16 residues. V shed 0 bases, J shed 4 bases, and the junction held 4 bases outside the gene matches. In nucleotides, the CDR3 is TGTGCCAGCAGCCAATCGGACAGGGGCTTTAATCAGCCCCAGCATTTT. It yields the protein CASSQSDRGFNQPQHF.

The gene calls are TRBV2 and TRBJ2-7; tentative D call: TRBD1 (6 bases). CDR1 and CDR2 (germline): SNHLY, FYNNEI. Trimming left V 6 bases short and J 3 bases short, with 15 bases between. The CDR3 covers 14 residues. In DNA form, the CDR3 reads TGTGCCAGCAGACCTTGGGACACAATCTACGAGCAGTACTTC. It is translated as CASRPWDTIYEQYF.

This chain joins TRBV27 and TRBJ2-4; 8 nucleotides agree with TRBD2. V lost 3 bases, J lost 4 bases, and 2 bases stayed unmatched. The CDR3 covers 14 residues. The germline V gene has CDR1 MNHEY and CDR2 SMNVEV (reference sequence). As DNA, the CDR3 is TGTGCCAGCAGTTTCGGGGGGGTGAAAAACATTCAGTACTTC. This codes for CASSFGGVKNIQYF.

This chain joins TRBV19 and TRBJ2-7; a possible D gene is TRBD1 (5 bases). The V gene's germline CDR1 is LNHDA and CDR2 SQIVND (reference sequence). This CDR3 is 11 amino acids long. V was clipped by 7 bases and J by 2 bases, with 6 bases between them. As DNA, the CDR3 is TGTGCCAGTATGGACACCTACGAGCAGTACTTC. Amino acid sequence: CASMDTYEQYF.

The CDR3 bases are TGTGCCAGTAGTATAGGCAGCGGAACTTCACCCCTCCACTTT. It is translated as CASSIGSGTSPLHF. The rearrangement joins TRBV19 to TRBJ1-6; D not certain. Germline V gene sequence: CDR1 LNHDA, CDR2 SQIVND (reference sequence). This CDR3 has 14 amino acids. Trimming shortened V by 1 base and J by 9 bases, and 10 bases separated the two germline ends.

This rearrangement joins TRBV11-2 to TRBJ2-7, with D perhaps TRBD1 (6 bases). Trimming shortened V by 5 bases and J by 2 bases, and 16 bases separated the two germline ends. The CDR3 is 15 residues long. Germline values: CDR1 SGHAT, CDR2 FQNNGV. CDR3 residues: CASSRGQLRAYEQYF. In DNA, the CDR3 is TGTGCCAGCAGCCGCGGACAGCTTAGAGCCTACGAGCAGTACTTC.

V gene TRBV7-2 combines with J gene TRBJ2-7, with D perhaps matching TRBD2 (5 bases). This CDR3 contains 15 residues. The V gene's germline CDR1 is SGHTA and CDR2 FQGNSA. Trimming took 5 bases from V and 4 from J, leaving 18 bases between them. In DNA, the CDR3 is TGTGCCAGCAGCCACGCGCGGGCGGTGGGGTACGAGCAGTACTTC. Its protein is CASSHARAVGYEQYF.

The V gene is TRBV29-1, the J gene TRBJ2-3; perhaps TRBD2 as D (5 bases). The CDR3 loop spans 13 amino acids. Germline V lookup: CDR1 SQVTM, CDR2 ANQGSEA. V lost 6 bases and J 2 bases, leaving 12 bases between the germline ends. This CDR3 reads CSVRVPATDTQYF. The CDR3 coding sequence is TGCAGCGTGCGGGTTCCCGCCACAGATACGCAGTATTTT.

This clone was recorded only once. The chain joins TRBV6-5 to TRBJ1-2; 7 nucleotides align to TRBD1. Unmatched junction bases numbered 7, after V lost 10 bases and J lost 5 bases. This CDR3 is built from 12 residues. From germline, CDR1 is MNHEY and CDR2 SVGAGI. CDR3 nucleotide sequence: TGTGCCACTGGCCGGGACAGATATGGCTACACCTTC. It yields the protein CATGRDRYGYTF.

This clone was recorded a few times. V and J are TRBV5-8 and TRBJ1-5; 8 bases align to TRBD1. V was pared by 1 base and J by 6 bases, with 6 bases of the junction left unmatched. Germline V gives CDR1 SGHTS, CDR2 YDEGEE. The CDR3 consists of 15 residues. The CDR3 sequence is CASSLHRGRRQPQHF. DNA of the CDR3: TGTGCCAGCAGCTTGCACAGGGGGAGGCGTCAGCCCCAGCATTTT. Full variable domain (remainder filled in from reference TRBV5-8 and TRBJ1-5): EAGVTQSPTHLIKTRGQQATLRCSPISGHTSVYWYQQALGLGLQFLLWYDEGEERNRGNFPPRFSGRQFPNYSSELNVNALELEDSALYLCASSLHRGRRQPQHFGDGTRLSIL.

This rearrangement joins TRBV11-2 to TRBJ2-1; the D gene is possibly TRBD2 (6 bases). CDR1 and CDR2 from the germline V gene are SGHAT and FQNNGV. Trimming removed 5 bases from V and 3 bases from J, with 14 bases in between. This CDR3 spans 15 amino acids. For the CDR3, the DNA is TGTGCCAGCAGCCTCGGGCGGGAAAGCTACAATGAGCAGTTCTTC. The encoded protein is CASSLGRESYNEQFF.

The rearrangement links TRBV10-3 to TRBJ2-7; 7 nucleotides agree with TRBD2. The length of the CDR3 is 12 residues. Per germline, CDR1 ENHRY and CDR2 SYGVKD. With 4 bases clipped from V and 6 bases from J, the junction kept 3 bases outside the gene matches. The CDR3 region is CAISGGGSEQYF. The CDR3 DNA follows: TGTGCCATCAGTGGGGGGGGGTCCGAGCAGTACTTC.

The V call is TRBV2, the J call TRBJ2-7; possibly TRBD1 for D (5 bases). Germline V CDR1 and CDR2: SNHLY, FYNNEI. This CDR3 is built from 15 residues. The germline V and J ends were trimmed by 2 bases and 3 bases, with 14 bases remaining between them. The DNA of the CDR3 is TGTGCCAGCAGTGAAAGGCGACAGTCAGGCTACGAGCAGTACTTC. Translated: CASSERRQSGYEQYF.

In regard to this clone: At one end the junction does not follow the germline gene, possibly because of a read error. The V call is TRBV5-1, the J call TRBJ2-2; TRBD1 might be the D (6 bases). This CDR3 comprises 15 residues. CDR1 SGHRS and CDR2 YFSETQ come from the germline V gene. DNA of the CDR3: TGCGCCAGCAGATTGGACAGCTCGAACACCGGGGAGCTGTTTTTT. It translates to CASRLDSSNTGELFF. The full variable domain, in which reference TRBV5-1 and TRBJ2-2 provide the parts outside the CDR3, is KAGVTQTPRYLIKTRGQQVTLSCSPISGHRSVSWYQQTPGQGLQFLFEYFSETQRNKGNFPGRFSGRQFSNSRSEMNVSTLELGDSALYLCASRLDSSNTGELFFGEGSRLTVL.

The rearrangement uses TRBV5-4 and TRBJ1-2, with TRBD1 matching 11 bases. The CDR3 is 18 amino acids. Per germline, CDR1 SGHNT and CDR2 YYREEE (reference sequence). V gave up 0 bases and J gave up 7 bases; unmatched junction bases: 14. The CDR3: CASSLDLSQRTGGVGYTF. CDR3 nucleotides: TGTGCCAGCAGCTTGGATCTTTCGCAGCGGACAGGGGGCGTTGGCTACACCTTC.

This rearrangement joins TRBV20-1 to TRBJ2-7; D possibly corresponds to TRBD2 (5 bases). Germline V gene sequence: CDR1 DFQATT, CDR2 SNEGSKA (reference sequence). This CDR3 comprises 11 residues. The V end was cut by 6 bases, the J end by 3 bases, with 9 bases between. The CDR3 reads CSAARGYEQYF. DNA of the CDR3: TGCAGTGCCGCCCGGGGCTACGAGCAGTACTTC.

This clone has just one count. This chain joins TRBV18 and TRBJ2-5; no reliable D call. Germline CDR1 reads KGHSH; CDR2 reads LQKENI. V was shortened by 2 bases and J by 6 bases, with 4 bases between the two germline ends. The CDR3 spans 11 residues. The CDR3: CASSPGQTQYF. CDR3 bases: TGTGCCAGCTCACCAGGGCAGACCCAGTACTTC.

The J gene is TRBJ1-6, the V gene TRBV11-2; no reliable D call. CDR1 and CDR2 from the germline V gene are SGHAT and FQNNGV. V dropped 4 bases and J dropped 9 bases, with 19 bases sitting between them. The CDR3 is 16 amino acids. CDR3 amino acids: CASSSGPGSLVSPLHF. Here the CDR3 DNA reads TGTGCCAGCAGCTCAGGCCCCGGTTCATTGGTTTCACCCCTCCACTTT. Drawing the rest from reference TRBV11-2 and TRBJ1-6, the complete variable domain is EAGVAQSPRYKIIEKRQSVAFWCNPISGHATLYWYQQILGQGPKLLIQFQNNGVVDDSQLPKDRFSAERLKGVDSTLKIQPAKLEDSAVYLCASSSGPGSLVSPLHFGNGTRLTVT.

The J gene is TRBJ2-1, the V gene TRBV10-1; D gene uncertain. The CDR3 length is 14 residues. Per the germline V gene, CDR1 is WNHNN and CDR2 is SYGVQD (reference sequence). With 4 bases removed from V and 8 bases from J, the gap between germline ends came to 15 bases. Here the CDR3 DNA reads TGCGCCAGCAGTGGAGTAGCTGCTTGGGATGAGCAGTTCTTC. Protein product: CASSGVAAWDEQFF.

The rearrangement joins TRBV27 to TRBJ2-1; tentatively, D is TRBD2 (6 bases). CDR1 MNHEY and CDR2 SMNVEV come from the germline V gene (reference sequence). V was clipped by 4 bases and J by 7 bases, with 8 bases between them. This CDR3 region has 12 residues. The CDR3 region has the DNA TGTGCCAGCAGTTGGAGGGGAAATGAGCAGTTCTTC. It encodes CASSWRGNEQFF.

This chain joins TRBV15 and TRBJ1-5, with D tentatively TRBD1 (6 bases). V was shortened by 8 bases and J by 4 bases, with 12 bases between the two germline ends. The CDR3 is made up of 13 amino acids. Germline V gene lookup returns CDR1 LNHNV and CDR2 YYDKDF (reference sequence). The CDR3 bases are TGTGCCACCGGGGGCGCACTAAATCAGCCCCAGCATTTT. As protein: CATGGALNQPQHF.

The V and J genes are TRBV28 and TRBJ2-3; TRBD2 matches at 10 bases. This CDR3 is built from 17 residues. J lost 0 bases, V lost 6 bases, and 9 bases had no gene match. From germline, CDR1 is MDHEN and CDR2 SYDVKM. The DNA for the CDR3 is TGTGCCAGCAGCGAATATAGCGGGAGGCCTAGCACAGATACGCAGTATTTT. Translated, it gives CASSEYSGRPSTDTQYF.

The V gene is TRBV6-8, the J gene TRBJ2-7; 15 bases match TRBD2. The V segment lost 7 bases and the J segment 2 bases; nucleotides outside the gene matches: 6. The CDR3 has 16 residues. Per the germline V gene, CDR1 is MNHGY and CDR2 is SAAAGT. The CDR3 region is CASKGLAGGPPYEQYF. CDR3 DNA sequence: TGTGCCAGCAAAGGACTAGCGGGAGGGCCGCCCTACGAGCAGTACTTC.

The chain employs TRBV9 and TRBJ2-5, with 12 bases identical to TRBD2. The CDR3 covers 15 residues. Losses at the gene ends were 6 bases for V and 5 bases for J; bases not matched to a gene: 8. Germline loops: CDR1 SGDLS, CDR2 YYNGEE. The CDR3 is CASNPSGGAGETQYF. DNA for the CDR3: TGTGCCAGCAACCCTAGCGGGGGGGCCGGGGAGACCCAGTACTTC.